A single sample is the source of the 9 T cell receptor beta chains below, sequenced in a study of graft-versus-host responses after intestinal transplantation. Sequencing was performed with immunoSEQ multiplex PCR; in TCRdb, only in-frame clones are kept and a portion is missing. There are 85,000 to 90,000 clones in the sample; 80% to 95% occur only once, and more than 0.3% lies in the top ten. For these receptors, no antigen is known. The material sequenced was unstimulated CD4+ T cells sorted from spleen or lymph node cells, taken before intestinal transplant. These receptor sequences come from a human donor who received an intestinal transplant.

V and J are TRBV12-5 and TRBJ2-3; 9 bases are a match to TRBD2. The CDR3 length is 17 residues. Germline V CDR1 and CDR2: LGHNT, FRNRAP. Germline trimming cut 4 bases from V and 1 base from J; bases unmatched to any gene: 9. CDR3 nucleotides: TGTGCTAGTGGTTGGGGATCCCGGACTAGCGGCACAGATACGCAGTATTTT. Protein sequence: CASGWGSRTSGTDTQYF.

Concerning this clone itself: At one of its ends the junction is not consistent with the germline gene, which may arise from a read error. The CDR3 loop reads CASSRISGPANF. The CDR3 DNA sequence: TGTGCCAGCAGCCGTATCTCGGGCCCGGCCAACTTC. The V gene is TRBV7-9, the J gene TRBJ2-5, with unresolved D. CDR1 and CDR2 from the germline V gene are SEHNR and FQNEAQ (reference sequence). The length of the CDR3 is 12 residues.

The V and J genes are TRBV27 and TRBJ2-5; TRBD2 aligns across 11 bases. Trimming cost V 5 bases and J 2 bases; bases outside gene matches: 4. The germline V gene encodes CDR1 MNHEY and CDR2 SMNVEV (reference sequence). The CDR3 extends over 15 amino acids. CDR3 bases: TGTGCCAGCAGTCCCCGGACTAGCGGGCAAGAGACCCAGTACTTC. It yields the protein CASSPRTSGQETQYF.

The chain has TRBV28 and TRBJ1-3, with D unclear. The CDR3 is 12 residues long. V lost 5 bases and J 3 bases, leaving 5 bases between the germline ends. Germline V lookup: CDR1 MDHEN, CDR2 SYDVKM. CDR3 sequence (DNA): TGTGCCAGCAGTGAGTATGGAAACACCATATATTTT. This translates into CASSEYGNTIYF.

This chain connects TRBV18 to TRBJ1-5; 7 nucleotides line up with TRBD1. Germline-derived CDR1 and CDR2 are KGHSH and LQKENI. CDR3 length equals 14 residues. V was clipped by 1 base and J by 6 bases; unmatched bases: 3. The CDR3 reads CASSPRQGPQPQHF. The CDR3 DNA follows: TGTGCCAGCTCACCACGACAGGGACCTCAGCCCCAGCATTTT.

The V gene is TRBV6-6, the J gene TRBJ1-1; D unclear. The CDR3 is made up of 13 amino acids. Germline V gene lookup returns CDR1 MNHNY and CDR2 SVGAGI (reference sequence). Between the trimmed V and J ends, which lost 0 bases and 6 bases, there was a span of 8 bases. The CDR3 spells CASSYSRQPEAFF. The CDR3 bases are TGTGCCAGCAGTTACTCGAGGCAGCCTGAAGCTTTCTTT.

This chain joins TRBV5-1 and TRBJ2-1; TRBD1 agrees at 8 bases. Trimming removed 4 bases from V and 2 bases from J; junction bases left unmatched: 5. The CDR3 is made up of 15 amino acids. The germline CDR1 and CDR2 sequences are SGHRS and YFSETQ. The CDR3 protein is CASSIQGATYNEQFF. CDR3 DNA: TGCGCCAGCAGCATTCAGGGGGCCACCTACAATGAGCAGTTCTTC.

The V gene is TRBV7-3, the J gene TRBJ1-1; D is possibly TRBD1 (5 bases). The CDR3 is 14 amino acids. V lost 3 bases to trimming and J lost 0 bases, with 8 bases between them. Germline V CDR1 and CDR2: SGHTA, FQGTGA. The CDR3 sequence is CASSFMGVNTEAFF. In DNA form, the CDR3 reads TGTGCCAGCAGCTTCATGGGGGTGAACACTGAAGCTTTCTTT.

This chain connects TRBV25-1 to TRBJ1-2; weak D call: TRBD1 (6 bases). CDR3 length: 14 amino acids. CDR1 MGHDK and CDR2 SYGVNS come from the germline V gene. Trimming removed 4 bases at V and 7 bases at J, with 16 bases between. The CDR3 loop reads CASSGQVGGFGYTF. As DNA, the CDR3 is TGTGCCAGCAGTGGTCAAGTGGGGGGCTTTGGCTACACCTTC.